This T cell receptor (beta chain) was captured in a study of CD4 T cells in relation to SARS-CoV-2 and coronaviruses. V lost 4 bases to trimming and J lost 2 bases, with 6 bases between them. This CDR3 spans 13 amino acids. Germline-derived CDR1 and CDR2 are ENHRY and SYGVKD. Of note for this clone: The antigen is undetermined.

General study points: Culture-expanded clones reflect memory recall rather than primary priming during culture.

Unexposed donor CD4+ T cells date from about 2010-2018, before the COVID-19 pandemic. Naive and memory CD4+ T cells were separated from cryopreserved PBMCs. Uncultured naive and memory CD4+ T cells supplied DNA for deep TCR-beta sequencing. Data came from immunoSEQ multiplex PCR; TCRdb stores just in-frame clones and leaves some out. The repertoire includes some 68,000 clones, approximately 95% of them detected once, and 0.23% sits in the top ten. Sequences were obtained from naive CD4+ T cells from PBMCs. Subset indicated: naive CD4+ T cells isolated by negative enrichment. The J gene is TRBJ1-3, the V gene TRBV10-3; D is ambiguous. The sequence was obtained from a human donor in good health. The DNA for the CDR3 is TGTGCCATCAGTGGAGAGACTGGAAACACCATATATTTT. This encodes CAISGETGNTIYF.